The present T cell receptor (beta chain) was sequenced within a study of cytomegalovirus exposure and HLA in healthy donors. V shed 7 bases, J shed 6 bases, and the junction held 9 bases outside the gene matches. Germline lookup yields CDR1 SGHRS and CDR2 YFSETQ. The CDR3 extends over 15 amino acids. The PCR was carried out with 60 Vbeta primers and 13 Jbeta primers. Measured with immunoSEQ multiplex PCR; TCRdb has only the in-frame clones, and not every one. The sample includes approximately 150,000 clones, just over 75% of them seen just once. The sequence derives from a woman between 25 and 40 years old in good health and CMV-seropositive. The sample was PBMCs. The chain combines TRBV5-1 with TRBJ2-1, with 11 bases that match TRBD2. CDR3 DNA: TGCGCCAGCCGACTAGCGGGAACCCTAGTCAATGAGCAGTTCTTC. This sequence encodes CASRLAGTLVNEQFF.